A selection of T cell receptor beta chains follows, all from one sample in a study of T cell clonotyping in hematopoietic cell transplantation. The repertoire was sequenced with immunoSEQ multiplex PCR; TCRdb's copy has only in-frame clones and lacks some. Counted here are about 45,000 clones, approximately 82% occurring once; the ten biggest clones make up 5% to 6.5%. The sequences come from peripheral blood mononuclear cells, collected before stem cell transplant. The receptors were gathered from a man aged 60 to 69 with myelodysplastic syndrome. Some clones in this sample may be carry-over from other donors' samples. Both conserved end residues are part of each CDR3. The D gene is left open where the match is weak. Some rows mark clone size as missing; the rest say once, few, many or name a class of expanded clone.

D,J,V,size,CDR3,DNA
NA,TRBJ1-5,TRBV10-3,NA,CAISETRPQGSNQPQHF,TGTGCCATCAGTGAGACTCGACCACAGGGAAGCAATCAGCCCCAGCATTTT
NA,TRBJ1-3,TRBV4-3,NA,CASSSSVQGWGNTIYF,TGCGCCAGCAGCTCCTCGGTGCAGGGGTGGGGAAACACCATATATTTT
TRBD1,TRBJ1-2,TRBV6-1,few,CASSERRTGSVGGYTF,TGTGCCAGCAGTGAACGGAGGACAGGGTCGGTGGGGGGCTACACCTTC
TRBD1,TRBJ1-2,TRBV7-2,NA,CASSLGAWTGGGYTF,TGTGCCAGCAGCTTAGGAGCATGGACAGGGGGTGGCTACACCTTC
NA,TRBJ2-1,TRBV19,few,CASSMEGNEQFF,TGTGCCAGTAGTATGGAGGGGAATGAGCAGTTCTTC
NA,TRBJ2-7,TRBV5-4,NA,CASSSGGTETYEQYF,TGTGCCAGCAGCTCCGGCGGGACAGAGACCTACGAGCAGTACTTC
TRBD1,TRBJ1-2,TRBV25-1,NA,CASSASYTGQGVGYTF,TGTGCCAGCAGTGCCTCTTATACGGGACAGGGTGTTGGCTACACCTTC
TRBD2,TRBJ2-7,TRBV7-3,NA,CASSPNPSGGAYEQYF,TGTGCCAGCAGCCCAAACCCTAGCGGGGGAGCTTACGAGCAGTACTTC
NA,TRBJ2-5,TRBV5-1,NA,CASSLAGEQETQYF,TGCGCCAGCAGCTTGGCAGGAGAACAAGAGACCCAGTACTTC
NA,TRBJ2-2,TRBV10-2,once,CASRWLTGRSNTGELFF,TGCGCCAGCAGATGGCTGACAGGCAGGTCGAACACCGGGGAGCTGTTTTTT
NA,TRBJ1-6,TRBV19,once,CASSRSTGSRISPLHF,TGTGCCAGTAGTCGTTCCACAGGGAGCCGAATTTCACCCCTCCACTTT
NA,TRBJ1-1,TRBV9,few,CASSVDPSMNTEAFF,TGTGCCAGCAGCGTAGATCCGAGCATGAACACTGAAGCTTTCTTT
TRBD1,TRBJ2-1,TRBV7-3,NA,CASSSDRDNEQFF,TGTGCCAGCAGCTCTGACAGGGACAATGAGCAGTTCTTC